These 3 T cell receptor beta chains were all obtained from the same sample, sequenced in a study of blood T cells in healthy people across ages (dated by TCRdb to about 2015). The library was obtained by 5' RACE. Sequencing took place on an Illumina HiSeq 2500. A second PCR of roughly 7 to 11 cycles was run with a J-beta primer mix and a sample-barcoded 5' primer. TCRdb passed the public sequencing reads through fastp at Q25 and MiXCR, retaining productive beta sequences. Here each entry gathers all rows of one CDR3 protein and keeps the most common genes and DNA. The sample table records some 900,000 distinct CDR3 sequences; more than 25% of these occur just once. 15% to 20% of the sample lies in the top ten. Material: blood. The receptors derive from a woman aged 80 or over in good health.

There are many counts of this clonotype. The gene calls are TRBV6-2 or TRBV6-3 and TRBJ2-5, with D hard to call. V was clipped by 0 bases and J by 4 bases, with 9 bases between them. The germline V gene has CDR1 MNHEY and CDR2 SVGEGT. The CDR3 runs to 14 residues. CDR3 coding DNA: TGTGCCAGCAGTTACTCGACCAGAGGAGAGACCCAGTACTTC. It translates to CASSYSTRGETQYF.

Concerning this clonotype: Germline is not matched at one junction end, which may reflect a read error. The rearrangement links TRBV5-1 to TRBJ1-6; 7 bases are a match to TRBD1. Germline assignment: CDR1 SGHRS and CDR2 YFSETQ. The CDR3 extends over 16 amino acids. The CDR3 DNA follows: TGCGCCAGCAGCTTGCTAGCGACAGGGAAGGCGTCACCCCCCCACTTT. It yields the protein CASSLLATGKASPPHF.

Many counts were recorded for this clonotype. J is TRBJ2-3 and V is TRBV10-3; 7 positions match TRBD1. Germline V gene lookup returns CDR1 ENHRY and CDR2 SYGVKD. Losses at the gene ends were 5 bases for V and 0 bases for J; bases not matched to a gene: 5. The CDR3 loop spans 15 amino acids. CDR3 DNA sequence: TGTGCCATCAGTTCGGACAGGATAAGCACAGATACGCAGTATTTT. Amino acid sequence: CAISSDRISTDTQYF.